This TCR beta chain comes out of a study of beta chain features in type 1 diabetes. Study outcomes and limitations: Within patients, naive, central memory and Treg TCRB repertoires seemed more similar than within healthy donors.

Notes on this clone: Its antigen is as yet unknown.

Isolated RNA was reverse transcribed in full, so expressed TCRB transcripts were sequenced. Measured with immunoSEQ multiplex PCR; TCRdb has only the in-frame clones, and not every one. The sample has roughly 230,000 clones, around 9.6% seen once. The specimen sequenced was naive CD4+ T cells from blood. The origin of this receptor is a woman aged 18-29 years in good health.

DNA of the CDR3: TGTGCCAGTTTCGGACAGGGGAGGACCGGGGAGCTGTTTTTT. Residues: CASFGQGRTGELFF. The chain is built from TRBV2 and TRBJ2-2, with TRBD1 matching over 9 bases. The ends lost 9 bases at V and 5 bases at J; junction bases unmatched: 7. The CDR3 sequence is 14 residues long. Germline V gives CDR1 SNHLY, CDR2 FYNNEI.